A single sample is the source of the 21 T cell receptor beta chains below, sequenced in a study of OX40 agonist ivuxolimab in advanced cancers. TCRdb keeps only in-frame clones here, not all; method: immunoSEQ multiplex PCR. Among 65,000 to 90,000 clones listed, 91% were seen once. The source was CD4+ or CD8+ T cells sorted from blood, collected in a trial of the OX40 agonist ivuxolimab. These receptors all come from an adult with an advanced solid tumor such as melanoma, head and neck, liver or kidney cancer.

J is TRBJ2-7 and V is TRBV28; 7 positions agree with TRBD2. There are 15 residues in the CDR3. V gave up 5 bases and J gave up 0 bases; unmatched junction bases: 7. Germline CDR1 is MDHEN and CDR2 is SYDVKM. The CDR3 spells CASSSAGGSSYEQYF. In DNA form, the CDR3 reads TGTGCCAGCAGTAGCGCCGGGGGGAGCTCCTACGAGCAGTACTTC.

CDR3: CASSLGLDQPQHF. CDR3 bases: TGCGCCAGCAGCTTGGGACTAGATCAGCCCCAGCATTTT. The chain couples TRBV5-1 to TRBJ1-5; no clear D. V dropped 0 bases and J dropped 5 bases, with 6 bases sitting between them. This CDR3 comprises 13 residues. CDR1 and CDR2 (germline): SGHRS, YFSETQ.

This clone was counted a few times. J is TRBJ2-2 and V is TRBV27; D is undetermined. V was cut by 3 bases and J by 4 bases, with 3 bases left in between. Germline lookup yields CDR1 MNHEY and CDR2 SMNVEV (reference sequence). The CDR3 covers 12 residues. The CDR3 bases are TGTGCCAGCAGTTTCGGCACCGGGGAGCTGTTTTTT. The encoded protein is CASSFGTGELFF.

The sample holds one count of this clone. CDR3 DNA: TGTGCCAGCAGTTTACCTCCGGGACTAGCGGGAGCCCTCGAGGCGTTCTACGAGCAGTACTTC. Translation: CASSLPPGLAGALEAFYEQYF. The V call is TRBV28, the J call TRBJ2-7; 14 bases are shared with TRBD2. Trimming cost V 2 bases and J 3 bases; bases outside gene matches: 18. From germline, CDR1 is MDHEN and CDR2 SYDVKM. This CDR3 has 21 amino acids.

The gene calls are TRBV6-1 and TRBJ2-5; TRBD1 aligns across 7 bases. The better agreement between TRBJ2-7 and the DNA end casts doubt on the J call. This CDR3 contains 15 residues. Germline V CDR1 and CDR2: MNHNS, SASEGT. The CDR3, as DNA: TGTGCCAGCAGTGCGAGGACAGGAGGATCCTACGAGCAGTACTTC. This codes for CASSARTGGSYEQYF.

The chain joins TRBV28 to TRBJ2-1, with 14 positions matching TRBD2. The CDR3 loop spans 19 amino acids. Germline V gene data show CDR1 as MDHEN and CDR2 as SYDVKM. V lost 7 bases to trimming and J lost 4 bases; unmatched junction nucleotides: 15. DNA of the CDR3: TGTGCCAGCACCGAGTGGGTGACTAGCGGGAGGGCCGTGTACAATGAGCAGTTCTTC. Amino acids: CASTEWVTSGRAVYNEQFF.

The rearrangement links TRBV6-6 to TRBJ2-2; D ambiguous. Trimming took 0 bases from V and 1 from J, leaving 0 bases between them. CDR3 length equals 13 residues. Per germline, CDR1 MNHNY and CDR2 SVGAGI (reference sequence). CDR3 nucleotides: TGTGCCAGCAGTTACTCGAACACCGGGGAGCTGTTTTTT. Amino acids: CASSYSNTGELFF.

The CDR3 loop is CAWTGATNEKLFF. CDR3 nucleotide sequence: TGTGCCTGGACGGGCGCAACTAATGAAAAACTGTTTTTT. This chain links TRBV30 with TRBJ1-4, with D uncertain. Germline V gene data show CDR1 as GTSNPN and CDR2 as SVGIG (reference sequence). V lost 4 bases and J 0 bases, leaving 6 bases between the germline ends. The CDR3 is 13 residues long.

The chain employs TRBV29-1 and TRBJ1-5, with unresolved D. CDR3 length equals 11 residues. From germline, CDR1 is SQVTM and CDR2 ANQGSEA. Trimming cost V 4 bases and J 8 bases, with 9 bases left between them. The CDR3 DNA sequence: TGCAGCGTTGCCGGGGTAGAGCCCCAGCATTTT. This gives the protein CSVAGVEPQHF.

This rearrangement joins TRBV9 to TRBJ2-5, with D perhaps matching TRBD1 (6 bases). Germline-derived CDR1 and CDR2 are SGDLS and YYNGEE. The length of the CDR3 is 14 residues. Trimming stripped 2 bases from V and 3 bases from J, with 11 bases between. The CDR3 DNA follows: TGTGCCAGCAGCGTGACAGGAACCAAAGAGACCCAGTACTTC. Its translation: CASSVTGTKETQYF.

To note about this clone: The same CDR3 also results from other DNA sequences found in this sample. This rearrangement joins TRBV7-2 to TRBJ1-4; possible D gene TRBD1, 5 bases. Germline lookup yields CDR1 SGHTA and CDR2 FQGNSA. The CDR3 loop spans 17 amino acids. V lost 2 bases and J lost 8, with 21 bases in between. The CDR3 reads CASSLTAPGRGEEKLFF. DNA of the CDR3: TGTGCCAGCAGCTTAACCGCGCCGGGGAGGGGAGAAGAAAAACTGTTTTTT.

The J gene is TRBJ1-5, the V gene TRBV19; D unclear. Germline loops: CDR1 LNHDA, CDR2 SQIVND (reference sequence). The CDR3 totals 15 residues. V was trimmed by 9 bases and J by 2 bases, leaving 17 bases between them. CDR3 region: CASAGSRMGNQPQHF. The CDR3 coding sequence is TGTGCCAGCGCGGGGTCGAGGATGGGCAATCAGCCCCAGCATTTT.

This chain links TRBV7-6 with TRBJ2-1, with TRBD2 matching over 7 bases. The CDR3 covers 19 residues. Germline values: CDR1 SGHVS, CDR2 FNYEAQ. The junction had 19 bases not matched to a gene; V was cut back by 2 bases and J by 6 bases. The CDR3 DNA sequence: TGTGCCAGCAGCTTACGGGACGTCGGAACGGGGGGATCGGGCAATGAGCAGTTCTTC. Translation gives CASSLRDVGTGGSGNEQFF.

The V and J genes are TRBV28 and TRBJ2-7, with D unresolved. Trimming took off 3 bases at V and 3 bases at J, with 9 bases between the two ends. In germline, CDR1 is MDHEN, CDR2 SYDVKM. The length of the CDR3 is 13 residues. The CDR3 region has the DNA TGTGCCAGCAGTTTGGTCCCAAACTACGAGCAGTACTTC. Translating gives CASSLVPNYEQYF.

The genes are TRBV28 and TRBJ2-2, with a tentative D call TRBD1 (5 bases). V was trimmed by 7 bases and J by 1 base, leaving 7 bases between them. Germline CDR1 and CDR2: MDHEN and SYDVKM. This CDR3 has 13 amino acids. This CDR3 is CASIGQNTGELFF. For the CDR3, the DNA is TGTGCCAGCATAGGACAGAACACCGGGGAGCTGTTTTTT.

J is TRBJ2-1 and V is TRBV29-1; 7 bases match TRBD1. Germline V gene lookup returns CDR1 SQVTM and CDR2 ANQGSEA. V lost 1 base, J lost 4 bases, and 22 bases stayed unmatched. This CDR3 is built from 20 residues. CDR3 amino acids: CSVEGKGAYRGGRGYNEQFF. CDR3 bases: TGCAGCGTTGAAGGGAAGGGGGCCTACCGGGGCGGAAGGGGATACAATGAGCAGTTCTTC.

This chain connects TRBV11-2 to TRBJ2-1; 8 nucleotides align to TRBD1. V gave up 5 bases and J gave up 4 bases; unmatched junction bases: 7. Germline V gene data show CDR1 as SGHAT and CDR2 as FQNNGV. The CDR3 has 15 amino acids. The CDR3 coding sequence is TGTGCCAGCAGCCCCGGGACAGGCGGGTACAATGAGCAGTTCTTC. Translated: CASSPGTGGYNEQFF. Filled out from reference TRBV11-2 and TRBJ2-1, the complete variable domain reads EAGVAQSPRYKIIEKRQSVAFWCNPISGHATLYWYQQILGQGPKLLIQFQNNGVVDDSQLPKDRFSAERLKGVDSTLKIQPAKLEDSAVYLCASSPGTGGYNEQFFGPGTRLTVL.

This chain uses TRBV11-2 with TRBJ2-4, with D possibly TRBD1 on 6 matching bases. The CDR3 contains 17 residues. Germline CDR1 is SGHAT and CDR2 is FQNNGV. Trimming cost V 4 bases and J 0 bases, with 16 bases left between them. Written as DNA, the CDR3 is TGTGCCAGCAGCTCGACCGGGACACATCCAGCCAAAAACATTCAGTACTTC. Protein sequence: CASSSTGTHPAKNIQYF. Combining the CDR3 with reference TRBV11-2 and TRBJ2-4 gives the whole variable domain EAGVAQSPRYKIIEKRQSVAFWCNPISGHATLYWYQQILGQGPKLLIQFQNNGVVDDSQLPKDRFSAERLKGVDSTLKIQPAKLEDSAVYLCASSSTGTHPAKNIQYFGAGTRLSVL.

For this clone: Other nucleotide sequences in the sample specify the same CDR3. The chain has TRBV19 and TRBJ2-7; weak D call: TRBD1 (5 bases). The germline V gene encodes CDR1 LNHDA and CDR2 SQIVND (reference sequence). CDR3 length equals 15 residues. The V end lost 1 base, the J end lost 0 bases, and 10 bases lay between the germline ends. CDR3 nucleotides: TGTGCCAGTAGTATAGCAGGGTTGAGCTCCTACGAGCAGTACTTC. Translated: CASSIAGLSSYEQYF.

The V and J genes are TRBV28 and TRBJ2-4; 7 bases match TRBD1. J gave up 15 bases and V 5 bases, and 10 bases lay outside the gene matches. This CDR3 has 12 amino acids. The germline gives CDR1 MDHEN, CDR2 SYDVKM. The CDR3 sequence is CASSPHGQVRYF. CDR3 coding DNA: TGTGCCAGCAGTCCACATGGACAGGTCCGGTACTTC.

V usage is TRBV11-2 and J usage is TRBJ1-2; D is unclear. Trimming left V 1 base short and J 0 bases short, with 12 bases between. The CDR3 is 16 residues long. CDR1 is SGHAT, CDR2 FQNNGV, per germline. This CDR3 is CASSLVQSVSNYGYTF. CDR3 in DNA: TGTGCCAGCAGCTTAGTCCAGTCCGTCTCTAACTATGGCTACACCTTC.